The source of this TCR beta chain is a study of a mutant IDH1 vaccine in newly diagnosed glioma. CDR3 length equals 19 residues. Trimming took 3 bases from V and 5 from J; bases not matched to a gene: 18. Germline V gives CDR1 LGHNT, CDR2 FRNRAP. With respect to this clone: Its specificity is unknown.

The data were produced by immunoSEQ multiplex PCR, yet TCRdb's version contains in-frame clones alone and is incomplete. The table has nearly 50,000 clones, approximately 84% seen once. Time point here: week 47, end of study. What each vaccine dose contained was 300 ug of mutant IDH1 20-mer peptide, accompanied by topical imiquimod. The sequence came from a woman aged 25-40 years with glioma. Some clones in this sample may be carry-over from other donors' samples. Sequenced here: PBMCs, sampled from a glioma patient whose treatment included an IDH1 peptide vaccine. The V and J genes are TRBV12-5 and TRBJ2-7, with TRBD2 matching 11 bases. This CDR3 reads CASGFLVSSGRASTDEQYF. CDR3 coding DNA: TGTGCTAGTGGTTTCTTGGTTAGTAGCGGGAGGGCCTCGACGGACGAGCAGTACTTC. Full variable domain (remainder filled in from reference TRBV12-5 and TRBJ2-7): DARVTQTPRHKVTEMGQEVTMRCQPILGHNTVFWYRQTMMQGLELLAYFRNRAPLDDSGMPKDRFSAEMPDATLATLKIQPSEPRDSAVYFCASGFLVSSGRASTDEQYFGPGTRLTVT.